This T cell receptor beta chain was identified in a study of response to subunit inactivated influenza vaccine. Remarks on this clonotype: The junction does not match germline at one end; this may be a read error.

The CDR3 sequence is 18 residues long. CDR1 LGHDT and CDR2 YNNKEL come from the germline V gene (reference sequence). Via MiXCR, TCRdb re-called the RT-PCR reads, giving one row per CDR3 protein. The sample carries about 520,000 distinct CDR3 sequences, around 25% recorded once. The specimen comprised CD4+ T cells sorted from PBMCs, sampled roughly 5 days after vaccination. This rearrangement joins TRBV3-1 to TRBJ2-1; TRBD2 matches at 12 bases. The sequence was collected from a man between 50 and 59 years old who received an inactivated influenza vaccine. CDR3 bases: TGTGGCAGCAGCCTACGCACCGGGACTAGCGGGTACTACAATGAGCAGTTCTTC. It is translated as CGSSLRTGTSGYYNEQFF.